This passage covers 4 T cell receptor beta chains from one sample sequenced in a study of vaccination effects on CD4 cells after COVID-19. Antigen-specific CD4+ T cells expanded by the ViraFEST assay with viral peptide pools were then sequenced. Researchers isolated CD4+ T cells once 9 to 11 days of culture had elapsed. According to PCR results, the person was infected with SARS-CoV-2 between March and December 2020. Antigens of these TCRs are unknown. TCRdb keeps only in-frame clones here, not all; method: immunoSEQ multiplex PCR. The table records tens of thousands of clones, approximately 70% of them present only once. This sample comprised CD4+ T cells from PBMCs cultured with a peptide pool, obtained before COVID-19 vaccination. Every receptor here comes from a human donor who had a prior SARS-CoV-2 infection.

The chain has TRBV5-1 and TRBJ1-5; 8 bases are a match to TRBD1. Trimming removed 1 base from V and 5 bases from J; junction bases left unmatched: 5. CDR3 length: 15 residues. CDR1 is SGHRS and CDR2 is YFSETQ in the germline V gene. CDR3 nucleotide sequence: TGCGCCAGCAGCTTGACAGGGGGGTTCGATCAGCCCCAGCATTTT. Its translation: CASSLTGGFDQPQHF.

The V call is TRBV5-1, the J call TRBJ1-1; D is possibly TRBD1 (6 bases). CDR3 length equals 16 residues. Trimming left V 0 bases short and J 4 bases short, with 16 bases between. The germline CDR1 and CDR2 sequences are SGHRS and YFSETQ. The CDR3 DNA sequence: TGCGCCAGCAGCTTGGACGGTGACCCAGGGGCCACTGAAGCTTTCTTT. Translating it yields CASSLDGDPGATEAFF.

This rearrangement joins TRBV5-1 to TRBJ1-4; 7 nucleotides align to TRBD1. The germline V gene has CDR1 SGHRS and CDR2 YFSETQ. The V and J ends lost 4 bases and 4 bases, in that order; junction bases with no gene match: 10. The CDR3 runs to 16 residues. The CDR3 loop is CASSGGTVLGNEKLFF. The CDR3 DNA follows: TGCGCCAGCAGCGGAGGGACAGTTCTGGGTAATGAAAAACTGTTTTTT.

The V and J genes are TRBV9 and TRBJ2-3; TRBD2 aligns across 9 bases. The germline V gene encodes CDR1 SGDLS and CDR2 YYNGEE. With 0 bases clipped from V and 6 bases from J, the junction kept 8 bases outside the gene matches. This CDR3 has 16 residues. The CDR3 spells CASSVEASGVLDTQYF. Here the CDR3 DNA reads TGTGCCAGCAGCGTAGAAGCTAGCGGGGTTCTGGATACGCAGTATTTT.